This record looks at one T cell receptor (beta chain) sequence and its context. The CDR3 covers 15 residues. Germline V lookup: CDR1 SGHRS, CDR2 YFSETQ. Trimming shortened V by 2 bases and J by 2 bases, and 12 bases separated the two germline ends. The sample originates from a study of blood T cell repertoires in COVID-19. On the study more broadly: Italy, Spain and the United States were the sources of the convalescent and acute COVID-19 samples.

The participants were between about 18 and 90 years old and came from about two dozen US areas. Membership in each cohort depended on participant-reported clinical history. Using immunoSEQ multiplex PCR, the repertoire was profiled, and TCRdb retains in-frame clones only, with some absent. Found here are 200,000 to 300,000 clones, about 91% of them singletons; the top ten hold around 1.2%. The chain joins TRBV5-1 to TRBJ2-3; D gene unclear. This clonotype was sampled from a woman aged 40 to 50 with acute COVID-19. The sample was PBMCs or T cells enriched from blood (not recorded which). The CDR3 here is CASSLQPGYTDTQYF. DNA of the CDR3: TGCGCCAGCAGCTTACAACCCGGGTACACAGATACGCAGTATTTT.